Below are 8 T cell receptor beta chains sequenced from a single sample in a study of blood T cell repertoires in COVID-19 (dated by TCRdb to between 2020 and 2021). Receptors were amplified or captured by the immunoSEQ multiplex PCR assay. TCRdb limited this immuneACCESS table to in-frame rearrangements with V and J called. A share of clones is missing; checked studies link under half to unresolved V genes, and the rest is unexplained. This sample comprises about 77,000 clones, roughly nine tenths of them detected only once. The ten biggest clones cover roughly 15% of the sample. Sequencing was carried out using peripheral blood. The receptors come from an elderly woman with active or convalescent COVID-19.

V gene TRBV24-1 combines with J gene TRBJ2-7; TRBD2 might be the D (6 bases). Germline values: CDR1 KGHDR, CDR2 SFDVKD. The CDR3 covers 13 residues. V was clipped by 3 bases and J by 2 bases, with 7 bases between them. CDR3 in DNA: TGTGCCACCAGTGATGGACTAACCTACGAGCAGTACTTC. Encoded protein: CATSDGLTYEQYF.

This clone was detected once. The V gene is TRBV30, the J gene TRBJ2-7; TRBD1 aligns across 10 bases. The CDR3 spans 13 residues. The V and J ends lost 5 bases and 6 bases, in that order; junction bases with no gene match: 7. Germline assignment: CDR1 GTSNPN and CDR2 SVGIG (reference sequence). CDR3 coding DNA: TGTGCCTGGGCCCGGGACAGGGGCCTCGAGCAGTACTTC. Encoded protein: CAWARDRGLEQYF. Combining the CDR3 with reference TRBV30 and TRBJ2-7 gives the whole variable domain SQTIHQWPATLVQPVGSPLSLECTVEGTSNPNLYWYRQAAGRGLQLLFYSVGIGQISSEVPQNLSASRPQDRQFILSSKKLLLSDSGFYLCAWARDRGLEQYFGPGTRLTVT.

V and J are TRBV6-2 or TRBV6-3 and TRBJ1-2, with D perhaps matching TRBD1 (6 bases). Germline lookup yields CDR1 MNHEY and CDR2 SVGEGT. The V gene lost 5 bases and the J gene lost 2 bases, with 9 bases spanning the gap. The CDR3 length is 13 residues. CDR3 protein: CASSGDTNYGYTF. Here the CDR3 DNA reads TGTGCCAGCAGTGGGGACACCAACTATGGCTACACCTTC.

The chain uses TRBV5-6 and TRBJ2-5, with D possibly matching TRBD2 (6 bases). The germline V gene encodes CDR1 SGHDT and CDR2 YYEEEE. The CDR3 contains 13 residues. Deletions cut 1 base from V and 3 bases from J, with 7 bases between. The CDR3 DNA reads TGTGCCAGCAGCTTGAGACTAGAAGAGACCCAGTACTTC. Protein product: CASSLRLEETQYF.

The chain carries TRBV19 and TRBJ1-1; tentatively, D is TRBD1 (6 bases). V was pared by 9 bases and J by 0 bases, with 11 bases between. Germline V gene sequence: CDR1 LNHDA, CDR2 SQIVND (reference sequence). The CDR3 has 13 residues. The CDR3, as DNA: TGTGCCAGCGGACAGTCCATGAACACTGAAGCTTTCTTT. This codes for CASGQSMNTEAFF.

The J gene is TRBJ1-2, the V gene TRBV6-6, with 9 positions matching TRBD1. Per the germline V gene, CDR1 is MNHNY and CDR2 is SVGAGI (reference sequence). The CDR3 length is 14 residues. The junction had 9 bases not matched to a gene; V was cut back by 4 bases and J by 9 bases. CDR3 DNA: TGTGCCAGCAGTTGGGACAGGGATCGTGTTAGCTACACCTTC. Amino acids: CASSWDRDRVSYTF.

The DNA of the CDR3 is TGTGCCAGCAGCTTGGGACAGGAGAACGGCTACACCTTC. It specifies CASSLGQENGYTF. The chain joins TRBV5-4 to TRBJ1-2, with TRBD1 as a possible D gene (6 bases). Trimming left V 0 bases short and J 8 bases short, with 11 bases between. Germline-derived CDR1 and CDR2 are SGHNT and YYREEE (reference sequence). The CDR3 is 13 residues long.

V and J are TRBV3-1 (or the pseudogene TRBV3-2) and TRBJ1-1; possible D gene TRBD1, 6 bases. V gave up 3 bases and J gave up 2 bases, with 13 bases separating them. The V gene's germline CDR1 is LGHDT and CDR2 YNNKEL (reference sequence). CDR3 length equals 15 residues. The CDR3 loop reads CASSHNRDTNTEAFF. The CDR3 nucleotides read TGTGCCAGCAGCCACAACAGGGACACAAACACTGAAGCTTTCTTT.